The present T cell receptor (beta chain) was sequenced within a study of blood T cell repertoires in COVID-19. Trimming took off 0 bases at V and 2 bases at J, with 14 bases between the two ends. This CDR3 comprises 17 residues. The V gene's germline CDR1 is SGHDT and CDR2 YYEEEE. TCRdb's table, derived via immunoSEQ multiplex PCR, lists solely in-frame clones and lacks some. The data hold fewer than 350,000 clones, with 75% to 95% observed a single time. Sequenced material: PBMCs or T cells enriched from blood (not recorded which). The chain has TRBV5-6 and TRBJ2-2; D possibly corresponds to TRBD2 (6 bases). The receptor was isolated from a man aged 40-55 years who had been exposed to COVID-19. CDR3 DNA: TGTGCCAGCAGCTTGGCCGTCCAGGGAGGTAACACCGGGGAGCTGTTTTTT. Protein: CASSLAVQGGNTGELFF.